This entry describes one T cell receptor (beta chain). This clonotype occurred a few times. The clone's antigen remains unknown. No base quality values were provided; no much bigger clone lies one nucleotide off. TCRdb names Illumina HiSeq 2500 as the instrument used. TCR beta libraries were prepared by quantitative 5'-RACE with molecular barcodes. As for the authors' bioinformatics: A new computational method based on a probabilistic model of VDJ rearrangement was used to identify disease-linked TCR variants. The public sequencing data were trimmed at Q25 with fastp and processed into clonotypes with MiXCR by TCRdb, which kept only in-frame beta chains. CDR3 protein sequences are deduplicated, and each keeps its most common genes and DNA. TCRdb assigned the V and J calls; the authors' analysis was not used. The sample includes a few hundred thousand distinct CDR3 sequences, with around 20% observed a single time. The ten most abundant clones make up about 17% of the sample.

The source of the sample is a study of CD8 T cells in ankylosing spondylitis (dated by TCRdb to the late 2010s). In the study overall: To find TCR variants linked to disease, the study profiled T cell receptor beta repertoires in ankylosing spondylitis patients and healthy donors. In total, the full study cohort was made up of 85 to 140 healthy donors and 25 to 30 ankylosing spondylitis patients. Peripheral blood was sampled, and synovial fluid was additionally collected from ankylosing spondylitis patients.

What the research found in general, with its limitations: Blood from ankylosing spondylitis patients appeared to be characterized by a TCR beta motif made up of seven or eight highly homologous amino acid variants. According to the report, matched synovial fluid samples from ankylosing spondylitis patients were significantly enriched for the disease-linked clones. Some motif variants had previously been reported in the synovial fluid and blood of reactive arthritis patients, which suggests shared mechanisms of disease initiation. The disease-linked clones had a CD8+ phenotype and were found at relatively low frequencies in peripheral blood.

The CDR3 sequence holds 15 residues, the cysteine and phenylalanine included. This entry keeps only the CDR3 DNA: 45 bases, framed from base 1. CDR1 and CDR2, per the germline V gene, are MGHRA and YSYEKL. V sheds 4 bases and J sheds 8 bases, leaving 18 bases between their ends. Sample: blood, either unsorted or a sorted T cell fraction (not recorded which). The rearrangement joined TRBV4-1 to TRBJ2-1; TRBD2 is possibly the D segment (5 matching bases). This TCR came from a male donor with ankylosing spondylitis. The sequenced DNA: TGCGCCAGCAGCCCCCTTTTTTCGGGGTTGCATGAGCAGTTCTTC. It specifies CASSPLFSGLHEQFF.